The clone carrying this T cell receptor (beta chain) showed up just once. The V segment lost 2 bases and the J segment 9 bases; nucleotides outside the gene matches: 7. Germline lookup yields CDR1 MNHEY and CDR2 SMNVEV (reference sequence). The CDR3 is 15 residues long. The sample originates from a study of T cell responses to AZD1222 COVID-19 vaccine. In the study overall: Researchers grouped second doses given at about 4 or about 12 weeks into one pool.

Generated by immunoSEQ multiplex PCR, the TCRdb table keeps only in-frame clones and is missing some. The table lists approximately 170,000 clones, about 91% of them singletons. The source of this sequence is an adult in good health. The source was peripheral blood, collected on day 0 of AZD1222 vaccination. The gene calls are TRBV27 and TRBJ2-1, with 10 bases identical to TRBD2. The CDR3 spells CASSLASGRAGEQFF. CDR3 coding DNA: TGTGCCAGCAGTTTAGCCAGCGGGAGGGCTGGTGAGCAGTTCTTC.